This T cell receptor (beta chain) came from a study of T cell responses to AZD1222 COVID-19 vaccine. The V gene's germline CDR1 is LNHDA and CDR2 SQIVND (reference sequence). Trimming cost V 6 bases and J 4 bases, with 12 bases left between them. The CDR3 has 13 amino acids. Worth noting for this clone: The same CDR3 arises from other DNA sequences in this sample as well.

The method was immunoSEQ multiplex PCR; TCRdb's version includes in-frame clones alone and lacks a portion of them. The sample shows roughly 80,000 clones, over 75% of them seen only once. The gene calls are TRBV19 and TRBJ1-2, with a tentative D call TRBD1 (5 bases). This TCR was recovered from an adult in good health. The source was peripheral blood, collected on day 0 of MenACWY control vaccination. The CDR3 DNA reads TGTGCCAGTAGCCCCGACAGAAGCTATGGCTACACCTTC. This translates into CASSPDRSYGYTF.